This T cell receptor beta chain comes out of a study of blood T cells in healthy people across ages. Healthy Caucasian individuals from Russia aged roughly 6 to 90 served as donors. Overall study findings and caveats: Comparison with aged donors showed that long-lived donors had more naive CD4+ cells and higher diversity.

This clonotype has just a few counts. Its antigen is currently unknown. A second PCR, run for roughly 7 to 11 cycles, used a sample-barcoded 5' primer plus a J-beta primer mix. TCRdb called the 5' RACE reads again in MiXCR, with one record for every CDR3 protein. The sample comprises over 450,000 distinct CDR3 sequences, less than 25% of which are singletons, and under 9% rests with the top ten. V was trimmed by 7 bases and J by 4 bases, leaving 20 bases between them. The CDR3 is 15 amino acids. Per germline, CDR1 DFQATT and CDR2 SNEGSKA (reference sequence). These sequences were also reported in another study, on T cells of mothers and their children. That source reports: Six or seven children and their three healthy Caucasian mothers were the donors. Related pairs of mothers and children showed slightly higher, non-significant overlap versus unrelated pairs.

The chain combines TRBV20-1 with TRBJ2-1; possible D gene TRBD2, 6 bases. The sequence came from a boy younger than 18 in good health. Specimen: blood. The CDR3 loop reads CSGVGAGKNYNEQFF. The CDR3 nucleotides read TGCAGTGGGGTGGGTGCGGGGAAAAATTACAATGAGCAGTTCTTC.